This is a list of T cell receptor beta chains from one sample in a study of cytomegalovirus exposure and HLA in healthy donors. Produced via immunoSEQ multiplex PCR; TCRdb's table is partial and in-frame only. The sample consists of more than 140,000 clones, approximately 91% of them appearing once. The sequenced sample consisted of PBMCs. Receptors were obtained from a young woman in good health and CMV-seropositive. Both conserved end residues are part of each CDR3. The order of the fields is V gene, D gene, J gene, clone size, CDR3 DNA, CDR3 protein. The D gene is left open where the match is weak. Clone size is given for some rows only: seen once, a few or many times, or a class if the clone is expanded.

v_call: TRBV29-1; d_call: TRBD1; j_call: TRBJ1-1; clone_size: -; cdr3_nt: TGCAGCGGGGGACAGGGTGGAAGCACTGAAGCTTTCTTT; cdr3_aa: CSGGQGGSTEAFF
v_call: TRBV29-1; d_call: TRBD2; j_call: TRBJ2-2; clone_size: -; cdr3_nt: TGCAGCGTTCGAAGCGGGATCGGCACCGGGGAGCTGTTTTTT; cdr3_aa: CSVRSGIGTGELFF
v_call: TRBV11-3; d_call: TRBD1; j_call: TRBJ1-4; clone_size: -; cdr3_nt: TGTGCCAGCAGCTCTGGGACAGGGGCTGGGGAAAAACTGTTTTTT; cdr3_aa: CASSSGTGAGEKLFF
v_call: TRBV11-1; d_call: -; j_call: TRBJ2-3; clone_size: -; cdr3_nt: TGTGCCAGCAGCTTGGCCGAACCCGGCACAGATACGCAGTATTTT; cdr3_aa: CASSLAEPGTDTQYF
v_call: TRBV6-5; d_call: TRBD2; j_call: TRBJ2-7; clone_size: -; cdr3_nt: TGTGCCAGCAGCGGACTAGCTGGTTACGAGCAGTACTTC; cdr3_aa: CASSGLAGYEQYF
v_call: TRBV10-3; d_call: -; j_call: TRBJ2-7; clone_size: -; cdr3_nt: TGTGCCATCAGCCGGGACACAGAATACACCTACGAGCAGTACTTC; cdr3_aa: CAISRDTEYTYEQYF
v_call: TRBV11-3; d_call: TRBD2; j_call: TRBJ2-1; clone_size: -; cdr3_nt: TGTGCCAGCAGCGAAGGACTAGCGGGAAGTGGTGAGCAGTTCTTC; cdr3_aa: CASSEGLAGSGEQFF
v_call: TRBV10-1; d_call: TRBD2; j_call: TRBJ2-7; clone_size: -; cdr3_nt: TGCGCCAGCAGTGACCCGGGGACTAGCGGGAGTTACGAGCAGTACTTC; cdr3_aa: CASSDPGTSGSYEQYF
v_call: TRBV7-2; d_call: -; j_call: TRBJ2-7; clone_size: -; cdr3_nt: TGTGCCAGCAGCCTAGGGACTTCAGCCGCCTACGAGCAGTACTTC; cdr3_aa: CASSLGTSAAYEQYF
v_call: TRBV27; d_call: TRBD1; j_call: TRBJ1-5; clone_size: few; cdr3_nt: TGTGCCAGCAGTTTTGGGGCGGGACAGGGAGGCAATCAGCCCCAGCATTTT; cdr3_aa: CASSFGAGQGGNQPQHF
v_call: TRBV15; d_call: TRBD2; j_call: TRBJ2-1; clone_size: -; cdr3_nt: TGTGCCACCTGTGACGGGGGCGGGAGGTACAATGAGCAGTTCTTC; cdr3_aa: CATCDGGGRYNEQFF
v_call: TRBV2; d_call: TRBD2; j_call: TRBJ2-1; clone_size: -; cdr3_nt: TGTGCCAGCAGTCCGGGACTAGCGGGAGTTAATGAGCAGTTCTTC; cdr3_aa: CASSPGLAGVNEQFF
v_call: TRBV9; d_call: TRBD1; j_call: TRBJ2-1; clone_size: once; cdr3_nt: TGTGCCAGCAGCGTAGTGGGACAGGGTAGCGATGAGCAGTTCTTC; cdr3_aa: CASSVVGQGSDEQFF
v_call: TRBV6-5; d_call: -; j_call: TRBJ2-5; clone_size: -; cdr3_nt: TGTGCCAGCCGGCGGGGGCAGGGAGAGACCCAGTACTTC; cdr3_aa: CASRRGQGETQYF
v_call: TRBV25-1; d_call: TRBD1; j_call: TRBJ1-2; clone_size: -; cdr3_nt: TGTGCCAGCAGTGAACTTTCAACAGGGGGCCTGGGATATGGCTACACCTTC; cdr3_aa: CASSELSTGGLGYGYTF
v_call: TRBV19; d_call: -; j_call: TRBJ2-7; clone_size: few; cdr3_nt: TGTGCCAGTTCTTGGGGGCCTTCCTACGAGCAGTACTTC; cdr3_aa: CASSWGPSYEQYF
v_call: TRBV4-1; d_call: -; j_call: TRBJ1-4; clone_size: -; cdr3_nt: TGCGCCAGCAGCCGTACAGGGACCCAAAATGAAAAACTGTTTTTT; cdr3_aa: CASSRTGTQNEKLFF
v_call: TRBV6-1; d_call: -; j_call: TRBJ2-3; clone_size: -; cdr3_nt: TGTGCCAGCAGTGAAGACAGGGGGGGGGCAGATACGCAGTATTTT; cdr3_aa: CASSEDRGGADTQYF
v_call: TRBV10-3; d_call: TRBD1; j_call: TRBJ2-1; clone_size: -; cdr3_nt: TGTGCCATCAGTGAGGAGACAGGGGGCAGAATGAATGAGCAGTTCTTC; cdr3_aa: CAISEETGGRMNEQFF
v_call: TRBV19; d_call: -; j_call: TRBJ1-5; clone_size: -; cdr3_nt: TGTGCCAGTATGAATCCCATGCGAGATAGCAATCAGCCCCAGCATTTT; cdr3_aa: CASMNPMRDSNQPQHF
v_call: TRBV6-4; d_call: TRBD2; j_call: TRBJ2-1; clone_size: -; cdr3_nt: TGTGCCAGCAGTGACAGGACTAGCGGCTACAATGAGCAGTTCTTC; cdr3_aa: CASSDRTSGYNEQFF
v_call: TRBV11-3; d_call: TRBD2; j_call: TRBJ2-1; clone_size: -; cdr3_nt: TGTGCCAGCAGCTTATACCCTCTAGCGGGAGGTTTCAATGAGCAGTTCTTC; cdr3_aa: CASSLYPLAGGFNEQFF
v_call: TRBV18; d_call: -; j_call: TRBJ2-7; clone_size: -; cdr3_nt: TGTGCCAGCTCACCACCGGGCGGGGTTTCCTACGAGCAGTACTTC; cdr3_aa: CASSPPGGVSYEQYF
v_call: TRBV7-9; d_call: -; j_call: TRBJ2-1; clone_size: -; cdr3_nt: TGTGCCAGCAGCTTAAGCACGGGAGCTAAGAATGAGCAGTTCTTC; cdr3_aa: CASSLSTGAKNEQFF
v_call: TRBV7-2; d_call: -; j_call: TRBJ2-7; clone_size: -; cdr3_nt: TGTGCCAGCAGCCTATTGAACGAGCAGTACTTC; cdr3_aa: CASSLLNEQYF
v_call: TRBV5-1; d_call: TRBD1; j_call: TRBJ1-2; clone_size: -; cdr3_nt: TGCGCCAGCAGCAGGGACAGGGTAGGCGATGGCTACACCTTC; cdr3_aa: CASSRDRVGDGYTF
v_call: TRBV19; d_call: TRBD1; j_call: TRBJ1-5; clone_size: -; cdr3_nt: TGTGCCAGTAGTTCCCGGACAGGGTCTAGCAATCAGCCCCAGCATTTT; cdr3_aa: CASSSRTGSSNQPQHF
v_call: TRBV5-4; d_call: TRBD1; j_call: TRBJ2-1; clone_size: -; cdr3_nt: TGTGCCAGCAGCTTGAGACAGGGGGCCTACAATGAGCAGTTCTTC; cdr3_aa: CASSLRQGAYNEQFF
v_call: TRBV29-1; d_call: -; j_call: TRBJ2-5; clone_size: -; cdr3_nt: TGCAGCGTTGAACAGGTCACACAAGAGACCCAGTACTTC; cdr3_aa: CSVEQVTQETQYF
v_call: TRBV10-3; d_call: TRBD1; j_call: TRBJ1-4; clone_size: -; cdr3_nt: TGTGCCATCAGTGACCCCGGGACAGGGCTTGAAAAACTGTTTTTT; cdr3_aa: CAISDPGTGLEKLFF
v_call: TRBV29-1; d_call: TRBD1; j_call: TRBJ2-2; clone_size: -; cdr3_nt: TGCAGCGTCGGACAGGGGAACTCCGGGGAGCTGTTTTTT; cdr3_aa: CSVGQGNSGELFF
v_call: TRBV7-9; d_call: -; j_call: TRBJ2-7; clone_size: few; cdr3_nt: TGTGCCAGCAGCTTTACAGAGGGGGGGATCTACGAGCAGTACTTC; cdr3_aa: CASSFTEGGIYEQYF
v_call: TRBV18; d_call: -; j_call: TRBJ2-7; clone_size: -; cdr3_nt: TGTGCCAGCTCACTTGCTAGTTACGAGCAGTACTTC; cdr3_aa: CASSLASYEQYF
v_call: TRBV7-2; d_call: TRBD2; j_call: TRBJ2-1; clone_size: -; cdr3_nt: TGTGCCAGCAGCTCTAGTAGCGGGAGGAATGATGAGCAGTTCTTC; cdr3_aa: CASSSSSGRNDEQFF
v_call: TRBV25-1; d_call: TRBD1; j_call: TRBJ2-5; clone_size: -; cdr3_nt: TGTGCCAGCAGTGATACAGGGGGAAGAGAGACCCAGTACTTC; cdr3_aa: CASSDTGGRETQYF
v_call: TRBV2; d_call: -; j_call: TRBJ2-7; clone_size: -; cdr3_nt: TGTGCCAGCAGTGAGACAGTCTACGAGCAGTACTTC; cdr3_aa: CASSETVYEQYF
v_call: TRBV10-3; d_call: -; j_call: TRBJ2-3; clone_size: -; cdr3_nt: TGTGCCATCAGTGGTTCTTCTAGCACAGATACGCAGTATTTT; cdr3_aa: CAISGSSSTDTQYF